Presented here are 20 T cell receptor beta chains from one specimen sequenced in a study of shared clonotypes between healthy human individuals. The method was immunoSEQ multiplex PCR; TCRdb's version includes in-frame clones alone and lacks a portion of them. The data show around 340,000 clones, with over 70% seen just once and more than 9% held by the top ten. Input material: memory CD4+ T cells sorted from blood. Sample subset: CD45RA-negative fraction. The receptors here all came from a young man in good health.

The J gene is TRBJ2-1, the V gene TRBV7-9; D unresolved. This CDR3 comprises 15 residues. The V gene lost 1 base and the J gene lost 2 bases, with 9 bases spanning the gap. Germline lookup yields CDR1 SEHNR and CDR2 FQNEAQ (reference sequence). The CDR3 protein is CASSLGSHAYNEQFF. The DNA for the CDR3 is TGTGCCAGCAGCTTAGGCAGCCATGCCTACAATGAGCAGTTCTTC. The full variable domain, completed using reference TRBV7-9 and TRBJ2-1, is DTGVSQNPRHKITKRGQNVTFRCDPISEHNRLYWYRQTLGQGPEFLTYFQNEAQLEKSRLLSDRFSAERPKGSFSTLEIQRTEQGDSAMYLCASSLGSHAYNEQFFGPGTRLTVL.

This clone was counted once. The chain uses TRBV7-3 and TRBJ1-5, with D tentatively TRBD1 (5 bases). Germline V lookup: CDR1 SGHTA, CDR2 FQGTGA. This CDR3 region has 13 residues. V lost 6 bases to trimming and J lost 6 bases, with 12 bases between them. The CDR3 nucleotides are TGTGCCAGCAGTATCGACGGGGGTCAGCCCCAGCATTTT. It codes for CASSIDGGQPQHF. Drawing the rest from reference TRBV7-3 and TRBJ1-5, the complete variable domain is GAGVSQTPSNKVTEKGKYVELRCDPISGHTALYWYRQSLGQGPEFLIYFQGTGAADDSGLPNDRFFAVRPEGSVSTLKIQRTERGDSAVYLCASSIDGGQPQHFGDGTRLSIL.

The genes are TRBV11-3 and TRBJ2-3; D gene ambiguous. Germline V gene lookup returns CDR1 SGHNT and CDR2 YENEEA. V lost 2 bases, J lost 4 bases, and 10 bases lay in between. The CDR3 is 14 amino acids. This CDR3 is CASSLSRWADTQYF. The CDR3 bases are TGTGCCAGCAGCTTAAGCCGCTGGGCAGATACGCAGTATTTT.

This rearrangement joins TRBV4-2 to TRBJ2-7; D possibly corresponds to TRBD1 (5 bases). The germline V and J ends were trimmed by 0 bases and 0 bases, with 6 bases remaining between them. The CDR3 has 14 amino acids. The germline gives CDR1 LGHNA, CDR2 YNFKEQ. The CDR3 reads CASSQERGSYEQYF. DNA of the CDR3: TGTGCCAGCAGCCAAGAAAGGGGCTCCTACGAGCAGTACTTC.

This chain uses TRBV5-1 with TRBJ2-6; no clear D. Germline V gene lookup returns CDR1 SGHRS and CDR2 YFSETQ. V dropped 3 bases and J dropped 4 bases, with 14 bases sitting between them. The CDR3 totals 16 residues. The CDR3 region has the DNA TGCGCCAGCAGCTCTGGTCTCTGGCCCGGGGCCAACGTCCTGACTTTC. Translation: CASSSGLWPGANVLTF.

The V gene is TRBV30, the J gene TRBJ1-1, with D uncertain. The V end was cut by 3 bases, the J end by 3 bases, with 11 bases between. This CDR3 is built from 13 residues. Germline V lookup: CDR1 GTSNPN, CDR2 SVGIG (reference sequence). Here the CDR3 reads CAWSGGSYTEAFF. The CDR3 DNA sequence: TGTGCCTGGAGCGGTGGATCTTACACTGAAGCTTTCTTT.

This clone was counted a few times. This chain connects TRBV2 to TRBJ2-5; 13 bases line up with TRBD2. The germline CDR1 and CDR2 sequences are SNHLY and FYNNEI. After removal of 6 bases from V and 5 bases from J, the junction contained 0 bases not matched to a gene. The CDR3 extends over 13 amino acids. The CDR3 loop is CASRLAGGETQYF. The CDR3 DNA reads TGTGCCAGCAGACTAGCGGGAGGGGAGACCCAGTACTTC.

The V gene is TRBV6-1, the J gene TRBJ2-5; 13 bases are a match to TRBD2. CDR1 is MNHNS and CDR2 is SASEGT in the germline V gene. The length of the CDR3 is 19 residues. Unmatched junction bases numbered 12, after V lost 4 bases and J lost 1 base. CDR3 nucleotide sequence: TGTGCCAGCAGTGGACTCTCGGGACTAGCGGGATCTCGCCAAGAGACCCAGTACTTC. Translated: CASSGLSGLAGSRQETQYF.

The chain is built from TRBV28 and TRBJ2-3; 7 bases are a match to TRBD1. CDR1 and CDR2 (germline): MDHEN, SYDVKM. Trimming at V came to 7 bases and at J to 6 bases, leaving 19 bases not matched to a gene. The CDR3 loop spans 17 amino acids. The CDR3 DNA follows: TGTGCCAGCAATCCGGGACAGATCAATTATAAAGGGGATACGCAGTATTTT. Protein: CASNPGQINYKGDTQYF. Using reference TRBV28 and TRBJ2-3 for the parts outside the CDR3, the full variable domain is DVKVTQSSRYLVKRTGEKVFLECVQDMDHENMFWYRQDPGLGLRLIYFSYDVKMKEKGDIPEGYSVSREKKERFSLILESASTNQTSMYLCASNPGQINYKGDTQYFGPGTRLTVL.

This chain joins TRBV7-2 and TRBJ2-1, with D perhaps matching TRBD2 (5 bases). V dropped 0 bases and J dropped 6 bases, with 9 bases sitting between them. The CDR3 is made up of 14 amino acids. The V gene's germline CDR1 is SGHTA and CDR2 FQGNSA. The CDR3 region is CASSLAGVGNEQFF. CDR3 sequence (DNA): TGTGCCAGCAGCTTAGCGGGAGTGGGCAATGAGCAGTTCTTC.

The V gene is TRBV2, the J gene TRBJ2-3, with TRBD1 matching 7 bases. This CDR3 comprises 13 residues. Losses at the gene ends were 8 bases for V and 2 bases for J; bases not matched to a gene: 4. The germline V gene encodes CDR1 SNHLY and CDR2 FYNNEI. The CDR3 DNA follows: TGTGCCAGCTCGAGGGGGCTCACAGATACGCAGTATTTT. This sequence encodes CASSRGLTDTQYF.

In this sample, this clone turned up a few times. This chain's CDR3 is CASSPPGQGSGEQYF. CDR3 nucleotide sequence: TGTGCCAGCTCACCCCCGGGACAGGGGAGTGGCGAGCAGTACTTC. V and J are TRBV18 and TRBJ2-7; 10 bases agree with TRBD1. The CDR3 runs 15 residues. The germline V gene encodes CDR1 KGHSH and CDR2 LQKENI. The V and J ends lost 3 bases and 6 bases, in that order; junction bases with no gene match: 8.

The genes are TRBV19 and TRBJ1-2; D perhaps matches TRBD1 (5 bases). Germline CDR1 LNHDA, CDR2 SQIVND (reference sequence). Trimming removed 3 bases at V and 4 bases at J, with 6 bases between. There are 12 residues in the CDR3. The CDR3 loop reads CASSMTVYGYTF. DNA of the CDR3: TGTGCCAGTAGTATGACAGTCTATGGCTACACCTTC.

The chain employs TRBV28 and TRBJ1-4; maybe TRBD1 (5 bases). Germline V gives CDR1 MDHEN, CDR2 SYDVKM. V was pared by 3 bases and J by 4 bases, with 12 bases between. The CDR3 length is 15 residues. CDR3 residues: CASSFGRGGNEKLFF. The CDR3 region has the DNA TGTGCCAGCAGTTTTGGTCGGGGGGGTAATGAAAAACTGTTTTTT. Filled out from reference TRBV28 and TRBJ1-4, the complete variable domain reads DVKVTQSSRYLVKRTGEKVFLECVQDMDHENMFWYRQDPGLGLRLIYFSYDVKMKEKGDIPEGYSVSREKKERFSLILESASTNQTSMYLCASSFGRGGNEKLFFGSGTQLSVL.

This clone was counted many times. Other DNA sequences in the same sample also yield this CDR3. CDR3 loop: CASSVGNRGRLNYEQYF. The CDR3 region has the DNA TGCGCCAGCAGTGTGGGTAACAGGGGTCGCTTAAACTACGAGCAGTACTTC. The chain combines TRBV10-2 with TRBJ2-7; TRBD1 matches at 7 bases. In germline, CDR1 is WSHSY, CDR2 SAAADI. Losses at the gene ends were 4 bases for V and 3 bases for J; bases not matched to a gene: 15. The CDR3 has 17 amino acids.

The chain links TRBV7-9 to TRBJ1-1; D is unclear. V gave up 6 bases and J gave up 4 bases, with 15 bases separating them. The CDR3 contains 14 residues. From germline, CDR1 is SEHNR and CDR2 FQNEAQ (reference sequence). CDR3 sequence reads: CASSPVGLGTEAFF. CDR3 coding DNA: TGTGCCAGCAGTCCGGTTGGGTTGGGCACTGAAGCTTTCTTT.

The chain joins TRBV29-1 to TRBJ2-1; D gene ambiguous. Germline lookup yields CDR1 SQVTM and CDR2 ANQGSEA. The CDR3 runs 16 residues. The V gene lost 3 bases and the J gene lost 0 bases, with 15 bases spanning the gap. This CDR3 reads CSVDLPLASSYNEQFF. CDR3 coding DNA: TGCAGCGTTGATCTTCCTCTGGCTAGCTCCTACAATGAGCAGTTCTTC.

The chain carries TRBV5-4 and TRBJ2-4; 8 positions agree with TRBD2. The V and J ends lost 4 bases and 7 bases, in that order; junction bases with no gene match: 7. The CDR3 contains 14 residues. Germline V gene sequence: CDR1 SGHNT, CDR2 YYREEE (reference sequence). The DNA of the CDR3 is TGTGCCAGCAGCGCGAGCGGGAGCGGGAACATTCAGTACTTC. Its protein is CASSASGSGNIQYF.

CDR3 in DNA: TGTGCCAGCAGCGTAGGGGTCGGGGACTCTGGAAACACCATATATTTT. This translates into CASSVGVGDSGNTIYF. The genes are TRBV9 and TRBJ1-3; D uncertain. Trimming left V 0 bases short and J 0 bases short, with 10 bases between. CDR1 is SGDLS and CDR2 is YYNGEE in the germline V gene. The CDR3 consists of 16 residues.

V and J are TRBV7-3 and TRBJ2-3, with 7 bases that match TRBD2. The germline CDR1 and CDR2 sequences are SGHTA and FQGTGA. Trimming at V came to 2 bases and at J to 4 bases, leaving 3 bases not matched to a gene. The CDR3 loop spans 14 amino acids. Written as DNA, the CDR3 is TGTGCCAGCAGCTTAGGGGGAGGGCCAGATACGCAGTATTTT. Translated, it gives CASSLGGGPDTQYF.